Below are 13 T cell receptor beta chains sequenced from a single sample in a study of circulating CD8 cells and anti-PD-1 response in melanoma. Each library started from about 14 ng of total RNA using the QIAseq Immune Repertoire TCR panel. TCRdb analysed the reads with MiXCR anew, one entry per CDR3 protein. The table lists a few hundred distinct CDR3 sequences, around 7% of them singletons. Four subsets defined by PD-1 and/or TIGIT were sorted from live CD3+CD8+TCRalphabeta+ cells. The sequencing used CD8+ T cells from PBMCs, collected at baseline or after one month of anti-PD-1 therapy (not recorded which). All receptors come from a human donor with melanoma.

In this sample, this clonotype is large. The V and J genes are TRBV12-3 or TRBV12-4 and TRBJ2-5; TRBD1 or TRBD2 may be the D gene (5 bases each). V was trimmed by 5 bases and J by 6 bases, leaving 16 bases between them. The CDR3 consists of 14 residues. As DNA, the CDR3 is TGTGCCAGCAGTACAAGGGACGGGCGGAAGACCCAGTACTTC. Residues: CASSTRDGRKTQYF.

This clonotype is deemed large. The CDR3, as DNA: TGCGCCAGCAGCTTGGGTTTTCCTCCCCCGAACACTGAAGCTTTCTTT. It specifies CASSLGFPPPNTEAFF. V usage is TRBV5-1 and J usage is TRBJ1-1; no reliable D call. V was cut by 0 bases and J by 1 base, with 13 bases left in between. Per the germline V gene, CDR1 is SGHRS and CDR2 is YFSETQ. This CDR3 has 16 amino acids.

Judged by abundance, this clonotype is large (0.1 to 1%). The chain carries TRBV27 and TRBJ1-2, with 8 bases matching TRBD1. Germline CDR1 and CDR2: MNHEY and SMNVEV (reference sequence). The CDR3 loop spans 14 amino acids. Trimming at V came to 6 bases and at J to 0 bases, leaving 3 bases not matched to a gene. The CDR3 DNA reads as TGTGCCAGCAGAGTACAGGGGGCTAACTATGGCTACACCTTC. It codes for CASRVQGANYGYTF.

This clonotype is large within its sample. This sequence joins TRBV4-1 and TRBJ2-7; 11 positions match TRBD1. The CDR3 is 16 residues long. The ends lost 6 bases at V and 0 bases at J; junction bases unmatched: 7. Germline V gives CDR1 MGHRA, CDR2 YSYEKL. The CDR3 DNA is TGCGCCAGCAGACAACTCGGGACAGGGGGCTCCTACGAGCAGTACTTC. Its translation: CASRQLGTGGSYEQYF.

By sample share, this clonotype is medium-sized. This chain links TRBV5-1 with TRBJ2-7; D ambiguous. Between the trimmed V and J ends, which lost 3 bases and 3 bases, there was a span of 16 bases. CDR1 is SGHRS, CDR2 YFSETQ, per germline. This CDR3 comprises 15 residues. The CDR3 loop is CASSSLPRSDYEQYF. In DNA form, the CDR3 reads TGCGCCAGCAGCTCCCTACCCCGCTCCGACTACGAGCAGTACTTC.

This clonotype is medium-sized by share. This chain joins TRBV19 and TRBJ2-1, with unresolved D. V gave up 5 bases and J gave up 4 bases, with 9 bases separating them. The CDR3 covers 13 residues. Germline values: CDR1 LNHDA, CDR2 SQIVND (reference sequence). CDR3 DNA: TGTGCCAGTAGTCCAGGCTCTTACAATGAGCAGTTCTTC. Translated: CASSPGSYNEQFF. Full variable domain (outside the CDR3, taken from reference TRBV19 and TRBJ2-1): DGGITQSPKYLFRKEGQNVTLSCEQNLNHDAMYWYRQDPGQGLRLIYYSQIVNDFQKGDIAEGYSVSREKKESFPLTVTSAQKNPTAFYLCASSPGSYNEQFFGPGTRLTVL.

In this sample, this clonotype is large (0.1 to 1%). The chain has TRBV19 and TRBJ1-1; D uncertain. Between the trimmed V and J ends, which lost 7 bases and 4 bases, there was a span of 19 bases. The CDR3 extends over 15 amino acids. Looked up from germline, CDR1 is LNHDA and CDR2 is SQIVND (reference sequence). The CDR3 nucleotides read TGTGCCAGTACCCAATTCGGATCATCGGGCACTGAAGCTTTCTTT. It codes for CASTQFGSSGTEAFF.

This clonotype qualifies as large (0.1 to 1%). This chain uses TRBV19 with TRBJ2-1, with 11 bases fitting TRBD2. The CDR3 has 15 amino acids. Per germline, CDR1 LNHDA and CDR2 SQIVND (reference sequence). The J segment lost 4 bases and the V segment lost 4 bases, leaving 3 bases of the junction unmatched. In DNA form, the CDR3 reads TGTGCCAGTAGTACGACTAGCGGGGATTACAATGAGCAGTTCTTC. Translation: CASSTTSGDYNEQFF. The full variable domain, with the rest looked up from reference TRBV19 and TRBJ2-1, is DGGITQSPKYLFRKEGQNVTLSCEQNLNHDAMYWYRQDPGQGLRLIYYSQIVNDFQKGDIAEGYSVSREKKESFPLTVTSAQKNPTAFYLCASSTTSGDYNEQFFGPGTRLTVL.

The gene calls are TRBV19 and TRBJ2-1; TRBD2 matches 12 bases. The CDR3 is 14 residues long. Germline trimming cut 8 bases from V and 8 bases from J; bases unmatched to any gene: 7. Germline V gene sequence: CDR1 LNHDA, CDR2 SQIVND (reference sequence). CDR3 sequence: CASSSGGASDEQFF. The CDR3 bases are TGTGCCAGTTCTAGCGGGGGGGCATCTGATGAGCAGTTCTTC.

This clonotype is judged large. This chain links TRBV27 with TRBJ2-3, with 8 bases identical to TRBD2. With 5 bases clipped from V and 0 bases from J, the junction kept 7 bases outside the gene matches. This CDR3 region has 16 residues. Germline CDR1 MNHEY, CDR2 SMNVEV (reference sequence). The CDR3 loop reads CASSPGGGPSTDTQYF. The CDR3 bases are TGTGCCAGCAGTCCCGGGGGGGGCCCAAGCACAGATACGCAGTATTTT.

By frequency in the sample, this clonotype is large (0.1 to 1%). V and J are TRBV6-5 and TRBJ2-2; D may match TRBD1 or TRBD2 (5 bases each). Trimming stripped 0 bases from V and 3 bases from J, with 8 bases between. The CDR3 length is 15 residues. CDR1 is MNHEY and CDR2 is SVGAGI in the germline V gene. CDR3 sequence reads: CASSYSGVDTGELFF. The DNA of the CDR3 is TGTGCCAGCAGTTACTCGGGGGTCGACACCGGGGAGCTGTTTTTT.

By share, this clonotype counts as medium-sized (0.01 to 0.1%). The rearrangement joins TRBV7-3 to TRBJ2-3; D possibly corresponds to TRBD2 (6 bases). Germline V gene lookup returns CDR1 SGHTA and CDR2 FQGTGA. Trimming took 2 bases from V and 3 from J, leaving 12 bases between them. The CDR3 length is 15 residues. CDR3 DNA: TGTGCCAGCAGCTTATGGGGAGGAGGGACAGATACGCAGTATTTT. Translated: CASSLWGGGTDTQYF.

By share of the sample, this clonotype is large (0.1 to 1%). The rearrangement links TRBV21-1 to TRBJ2-5. TRBV21-1 is reported as a pseudogene. The CDR3 runs 14 residues. The CDR3 spells CASSKTNYPETQYF. The CDR3 region has the DNA TGTGCCAGCAGCAAAACAAACTACCCAGAGACCCAGTACTTC.